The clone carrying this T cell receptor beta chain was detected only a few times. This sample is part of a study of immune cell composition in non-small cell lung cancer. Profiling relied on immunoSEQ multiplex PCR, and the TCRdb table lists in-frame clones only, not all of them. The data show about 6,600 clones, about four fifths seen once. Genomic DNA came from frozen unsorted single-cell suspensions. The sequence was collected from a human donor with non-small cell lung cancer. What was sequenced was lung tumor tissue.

CDR3 nucleotides: TGTGCCAGCAGTTTCGGTATCGGGGGTTATACCTACGAGCAGTACTTC. As protein: CASSFGIGGYTYEQYF. This chain uses TRBV28 with TRBJ2-7; D may be TRBD2 (6 bases). There are 16 residues in the CDR3. Deletions cut 3 bases from V and 2 bases from J, with 17 bases between. Germline V gene sequence: CDR1 MDHEN, CDR2 SYDVKM.